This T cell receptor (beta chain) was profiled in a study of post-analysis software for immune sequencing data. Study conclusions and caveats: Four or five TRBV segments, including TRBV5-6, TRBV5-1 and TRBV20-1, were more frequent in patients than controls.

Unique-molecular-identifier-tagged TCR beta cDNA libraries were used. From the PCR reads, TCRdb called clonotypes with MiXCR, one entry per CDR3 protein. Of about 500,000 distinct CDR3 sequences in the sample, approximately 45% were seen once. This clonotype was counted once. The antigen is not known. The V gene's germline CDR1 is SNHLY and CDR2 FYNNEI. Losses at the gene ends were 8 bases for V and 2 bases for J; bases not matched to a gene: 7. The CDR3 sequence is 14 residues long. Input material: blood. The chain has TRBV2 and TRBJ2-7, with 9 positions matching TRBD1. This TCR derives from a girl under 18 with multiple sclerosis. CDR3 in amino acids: CASARTGVAYEQYF. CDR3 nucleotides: TGTGCCAGCGCCCGGACAGGGGTCGCCTACGAGCAGTACTTC.